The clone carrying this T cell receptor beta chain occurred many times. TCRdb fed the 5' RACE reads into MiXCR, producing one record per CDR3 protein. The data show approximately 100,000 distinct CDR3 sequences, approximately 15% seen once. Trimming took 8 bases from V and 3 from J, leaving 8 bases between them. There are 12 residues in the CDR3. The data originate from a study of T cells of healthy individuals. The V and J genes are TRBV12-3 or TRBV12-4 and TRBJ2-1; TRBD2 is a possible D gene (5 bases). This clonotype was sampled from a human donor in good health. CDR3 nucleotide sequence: TGTGCCAGCGGAGGAAACTACAATGAGCAGTTCTTC. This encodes CASGGNYNEQFF.